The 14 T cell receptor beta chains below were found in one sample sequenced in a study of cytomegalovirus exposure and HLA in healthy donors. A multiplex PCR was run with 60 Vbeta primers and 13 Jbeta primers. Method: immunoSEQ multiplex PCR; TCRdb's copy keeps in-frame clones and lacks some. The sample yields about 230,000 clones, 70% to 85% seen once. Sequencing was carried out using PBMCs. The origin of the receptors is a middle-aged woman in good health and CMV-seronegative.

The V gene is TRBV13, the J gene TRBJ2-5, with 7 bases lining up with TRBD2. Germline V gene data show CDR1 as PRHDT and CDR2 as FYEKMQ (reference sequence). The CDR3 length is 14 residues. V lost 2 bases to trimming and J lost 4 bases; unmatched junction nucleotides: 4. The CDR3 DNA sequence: TGTGCCAGCAGCTTATGGACGGGAGGAGAGACCCAGTACTTC. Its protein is CASSLWTGGETQYF.

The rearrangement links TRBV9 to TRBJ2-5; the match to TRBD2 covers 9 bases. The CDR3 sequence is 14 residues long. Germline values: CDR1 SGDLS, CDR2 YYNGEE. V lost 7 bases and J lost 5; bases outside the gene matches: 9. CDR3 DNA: TGTGCCAGCGGAAGGGCAGCGGGGGGTGAGACCCAGTACTTC. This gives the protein CASGRAAGGETQYF.

The CDR3: CASSEGGGTYGYTF. CDR3 nucleotides: TGTGCCAGCAGTGAAGGGGGGGGCACCTATGGCTACACCTTC. The rearrangement uses TRBV6-1 and TRBJ1-2; the D gene is possibly TRBD1 (6 bases). The CDR3 extends over 14 amino acids. Germline-derived CDR1 and CDR2 are MNHNS and SASEGT. The V gene lost 1 base and the J gene lost 4 bases, with 10 bases spanning the gap.

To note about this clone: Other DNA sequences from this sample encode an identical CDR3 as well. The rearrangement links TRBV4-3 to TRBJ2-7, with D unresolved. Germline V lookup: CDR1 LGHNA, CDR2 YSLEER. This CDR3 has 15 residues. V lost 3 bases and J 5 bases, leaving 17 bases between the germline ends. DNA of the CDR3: TGCGCCAGCAGCCAGACAACGTCCTCGTCCCACGAGCAGTACTTC. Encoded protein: CASSQTTSSSHEQYF.

The CDR3 protein is CAWSVGRGHNEQFF. The CDR3 nucleotides read TGTGCCTGGAGTGTGGGCAGGGGGCACAATGAGCAGTTCTTC. The chain has TRBV30 and TRBJ2-1, with TRBD1 identical over 8 bases. The length of the CDR3 is 14 residues. Trimming cost V 0 bases and J 5 bases; bases outside gene matches: 3. Germline V gene sequence: CDR1 GTSNPN, CDR2 SVGIG (reference sequence). Variable domain in full (rest from reference TRBV30 and TRBJ2-1): SQTIHQWPATLVQPVGSPLSLECTVEGTSNPNLYWYRQAAGRGLQLLFYSVGIGQISSEVPQNLSASRPQDRQFILSSKKLLLSDSGFYLCAWSVGRGHNEQFFGPGTRLTVL.

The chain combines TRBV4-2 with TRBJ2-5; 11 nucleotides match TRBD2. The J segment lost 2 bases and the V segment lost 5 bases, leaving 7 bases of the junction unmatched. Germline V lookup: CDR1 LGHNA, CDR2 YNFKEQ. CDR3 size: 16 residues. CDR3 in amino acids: CASSSGLAGGQETQYF. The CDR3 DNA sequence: TGTGCCAGCAGCTCCGGTCTAGCGGGGGGTCAAGAGACCCAGTACTTC.

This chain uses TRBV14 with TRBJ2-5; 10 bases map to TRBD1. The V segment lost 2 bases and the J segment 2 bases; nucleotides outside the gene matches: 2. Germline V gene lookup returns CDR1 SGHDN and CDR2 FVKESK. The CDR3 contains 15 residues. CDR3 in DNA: TGTGCCAGCAGCCAATGGGACAGGGGTCAAGAGACCCAGTACTTC. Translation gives CASSQWDRGQETQYF. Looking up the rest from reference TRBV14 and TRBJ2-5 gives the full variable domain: EAGVTQFPSHSVIEKGQTVTLRCDPISGHDNLYWYRRVMGKEIKFLLHFVKESKQDESGMPNNRFLAERTGGTYSTLKVQPAELEDSGVYFCASSQWDRGQETQYFGPGTRLLVL.

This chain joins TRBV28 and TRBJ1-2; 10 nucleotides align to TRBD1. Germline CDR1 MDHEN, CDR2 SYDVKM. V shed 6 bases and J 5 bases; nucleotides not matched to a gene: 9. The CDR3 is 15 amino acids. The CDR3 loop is CASSLPGQGLYGYTF. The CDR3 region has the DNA TGTGCCAGCAGCCTACCGGGACAGGGGCTATATGGCTACACCTTC.

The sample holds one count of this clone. The CDR3: CASSLRGGLTNEQFF. The DNA for the CDR3 is TGTGCCAGCAGTTTAAGGGGGGGCCTAACCAATGAGCAGTTCTTC. The rearrangement joins TRBV27 to TRBJ2-1; weak D call: TRBD2 (7 bases). The ends were cut back, 2 bases at V and 6 bases at J, with 14 bases in the middle. Per germline, CDR1 MNHEY and CDR2 SMNVEV (reference sequence). This CDR3 is built from 15 residues.

The DNA for the CDR3 is TGTGCCAGCAGTAAGGACAGTCAAGAGACCCAGTACTTC. It is translated as CASSKDSQETQYF. This chain links TRBV6-1 with TRBJ2-5; D perhaps matches TRBD1 (6 bases). This CDR3 comprises 13 residues. Germline CDR1 and CDR2: MNHNS and SASEGT. V gave up 5 bases and J gave up 2 bases, with 9 bases separating them.

In nucleotides, the CDR3 is TGTGCCAGCAGTGAATTGAGGGGACAGGGGCTGCATGGGGATACGCAGTATTTT. This translates into CASSELRGQGLHGDTQYF. The V gene is TRBV25-1, the J gene TRBJ2-3, with 10 bases lining up with TRBD1. The CDR3 loop spans 18 amino acids. The germline gives CDR1 MGHDK, CDR2 SYGVNS. Unmatched junction bases numbered 13, after V lost 1 base and J lost 6 bases.

CDR3 sequence (DNA): TGTGCCAGCAGTTTTAGCAGAAACTATGGCTACACCTTC. Its protein is CASSFSRNYGYTF. The gene calls are TRBV28 and TRBJ1-2; D remains ambiguous. Germline CDR1 reads MDHEN; CDR2 reads SYDVKM. With 3 bases removed from V and 2 bases from J, the gap between germline ends came to 7 bases. The CDR3 is 13 amino acids.

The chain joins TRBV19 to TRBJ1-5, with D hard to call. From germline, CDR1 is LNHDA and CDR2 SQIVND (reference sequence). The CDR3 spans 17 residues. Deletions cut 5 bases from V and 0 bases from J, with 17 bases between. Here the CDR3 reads CASSARPGSASNQPQHF. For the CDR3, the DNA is TGTGCCAGTAGTGCTCGACCGGGATCCGCTAGCAATCAGCCCCAGCATTTT.

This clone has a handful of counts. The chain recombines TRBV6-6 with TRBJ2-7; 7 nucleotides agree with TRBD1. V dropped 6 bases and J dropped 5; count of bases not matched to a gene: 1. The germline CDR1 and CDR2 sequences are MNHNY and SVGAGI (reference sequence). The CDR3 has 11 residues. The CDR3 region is CASSDRDEQYF. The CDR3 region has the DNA TGTGCCAGCAGCGACAGGGACGAGCAGTACTTC.